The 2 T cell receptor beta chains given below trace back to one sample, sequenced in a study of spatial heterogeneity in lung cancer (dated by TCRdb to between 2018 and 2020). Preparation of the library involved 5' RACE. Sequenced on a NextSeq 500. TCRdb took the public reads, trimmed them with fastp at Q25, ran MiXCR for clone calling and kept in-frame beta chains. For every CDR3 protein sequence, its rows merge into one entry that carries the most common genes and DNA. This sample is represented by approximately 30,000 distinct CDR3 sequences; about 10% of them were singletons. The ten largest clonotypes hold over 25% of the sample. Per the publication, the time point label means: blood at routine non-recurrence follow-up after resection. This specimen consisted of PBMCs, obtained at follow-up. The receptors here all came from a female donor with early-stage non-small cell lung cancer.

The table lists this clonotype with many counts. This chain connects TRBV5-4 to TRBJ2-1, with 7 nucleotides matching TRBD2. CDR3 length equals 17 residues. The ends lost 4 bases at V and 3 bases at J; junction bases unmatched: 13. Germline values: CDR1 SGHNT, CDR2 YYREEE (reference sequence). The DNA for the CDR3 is TGTGCCAGCAGCACCCCCTTAGGGGCGGGGGTCTACAATGAGCAGTTCTTC. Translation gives CASSTPLGAGVYNEQFF.

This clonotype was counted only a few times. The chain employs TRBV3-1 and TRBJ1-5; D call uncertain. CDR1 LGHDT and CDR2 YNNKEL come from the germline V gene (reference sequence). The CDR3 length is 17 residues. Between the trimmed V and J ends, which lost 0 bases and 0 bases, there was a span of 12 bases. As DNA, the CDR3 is TGTGCCAGCAGCCAAGATCAGGCTGGCAATAGCAATCAGCCCCAGCATTTT. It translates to CASSQDQAGNSNQPQHF.